The 4 T cell receptor beta chains in this list originate from one sample, sequenced in a study of neurological immune-mediated disorders. TCRdb fed the 5' RACE reads into MiXCR, producing one record per CDR3 protein. The data hold 95,000 or so distinct CDR3 sequences, with roughly 3.5% observed a single time. Input material: PBMCs. Source of these receptors: a woman aged 18 to 35 with multiple sclerosis.

There are many counts of this clonotype. The chain couples TRBV12-3 or TRBV12-4 to TRBJ2-1, with 7 bases matching TRBD2. Germline trimming cut 5 bases from V and 0 bases from J; bases unmatched to any gene: 7. CDR3 length: 16 residues. CDR3 sequence (DNA): TGTGCCAGCAGTCTCCGAGGCGGGAGCTCCTACAATGAGCAGTTCTTC. Its translation is CASSLRGGSSYNEQFF.

This clonotype was counted a few times. A much larger clone lies a single base off, so this may be a read error. This chain joins TRBV7-9 and TRBJ1-1; D unclear. The CDR3 runs to 12 residues. The germline V gene has CDR1 SEHNR and CDR2 FQNEAQ (reference sequence). The CDR3 DNA sequence: TGTGACAGCAGCTTAGCAGAATCCCAAGCTTTCTTT. Translation gives CDSSLAESQAFF.

This clonotype was seen repeatedly, ten times or more. The rearrangement uses TRBV11-2 and TRBJ2-3, with 11 bases fitting TRBD2. The CDR3 spans 16 residues. CDR1 is SGHAT, CDR2 FQNNGV, per germline. V lost 5 bases and J lost 2; bases outside the gene matches: 6. DNA for the CDR3: TGTGCCAGCAGCCAGAATAGCGGGGGGGCCACAGATACGCAGTATTTT. Its protein product is CASSQNSGGATDTQYF.

This clonotype showed up just a few times. V is TRBV29-1 and J is TRBJ1-2; D is perhaps TRBD1 (6 bases). Per germline, CDR1 SQVTM and CDR2 ANQGSEA. Trimming shortened V by 7 bases and J by 4 bases, and 13 bases separated the two germline ends. This CDR3 spans 12 amino acids. CDR3 protein: CSGTQGGYGYTF. The CDR3 nucleotides read TGCAGCGGCACACAGGGAGGCTATGGCTACACCTTC.